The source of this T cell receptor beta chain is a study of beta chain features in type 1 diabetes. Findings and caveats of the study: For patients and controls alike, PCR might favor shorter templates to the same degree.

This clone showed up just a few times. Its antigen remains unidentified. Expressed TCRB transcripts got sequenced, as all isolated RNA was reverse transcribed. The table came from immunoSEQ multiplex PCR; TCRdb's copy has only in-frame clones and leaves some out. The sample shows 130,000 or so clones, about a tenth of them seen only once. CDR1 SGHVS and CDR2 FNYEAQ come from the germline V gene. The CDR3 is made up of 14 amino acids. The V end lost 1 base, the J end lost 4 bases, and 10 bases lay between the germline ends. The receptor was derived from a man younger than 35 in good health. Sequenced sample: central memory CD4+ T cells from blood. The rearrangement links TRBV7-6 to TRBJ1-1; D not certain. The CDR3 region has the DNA TGTGCCAGCAGCTTAGGACTCCTGGGCACTGAAGCTTTCTTT. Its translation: CASSLGLLGTEAFF. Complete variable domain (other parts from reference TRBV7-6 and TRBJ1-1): GAGVSQSPRYKVTKRGQDVALRCDPISGHVSLYWYRQALGQGPEFLTYFNYEAQQDKSGLPNDRFSAERPEGSISTLTIQRTEQRDSAMYRCASSLGLLGTEAFFGQGTRLTVV.